The entry below describes one TCR beta chain. Its specificity is not known. The data were obtained in a study of cytomegalovirus exposure and HLA in healthy donors. For the study at large: From donors who were HLA-typed, an early data release held 70 million to 90 million unique TCRs. Overall study findings and caveats: Reports showed the classifier diagnosing cytomegalovirus status with high specificity and sensitivity. With further analysis later on, most CMV-associated TCR beta chains appeared HLA-restricted. As a later analysis showed, a missense DCLRE1C variant was linked to trimming of TCR beta V- and J-genes.

The CDR3 totals 18 residues. V gave up 3 bases and J gave up 1 base; unmatched junction bases: 14. Germline V gene data show CDR1 as GTSNPN and CDR2 as SVGIG (reference sequence). 13 Jbeta primers and 60 Vbeta primers were used for the PCR. The repertoire was sequenced with immunoSEQ multiplex PCR; TCRdb's copy has only in-frame clones and lacks some. The sample consists of some 100,000 clones, roughly 70% of them appearing once. What was sequenced was PBMCs. This TCR came from a woman between 70 and 85 years old in good health and CMV-seropositive. The rearrangement joins TRBV30 to TRBJ2-7; 11 nucleotides line up with TRBD2. The CDR3 protein is CAWSPYYSGTSGSYEQYF. CDR3 coding DNA: TGTGCCTGGAGCCCCTATTACTCCGGGACTAGCGGATCCTACGAGCAGTACTTC. Full variable domain (missing parts from reference TRBV30 and TRBJ2-7): SQTIHQWPATLVQPVGSPLSLECTVEGTSNPNLYWYRQAAGRGLQLLFYSVGIGQISSEVPQNLSASRPQDRQFILSSKKLLLSDSGFYLCAWSPYYSGTSGSYEQYFGPGTRLTVT.